The table lists the clone carrying this T cell receptor (beta chain) with a count of one. These data are taken from a study of shared clonotypes between healthy human individuals. The CDR3 is 14 amino acids. From germline, CDR1 is SNHLY and CDR2 FYNNEI. V shed 1 base and J shed 8 bases, with 12 bases lying between them. This table comes from immunoSEQ multiplex PCR, and its TCRdb copy is limited to in-frame clones, with some not included. The data hold some 980,000 clones, with 70% to 85% observed a single time. Donors were healthy HIV-negative adults without recently reported acute infections or vaccinations. CD4+ cells underwent separation, giving CD45RA+ naive and CD45RA-negative memory subsets.

Sequenced sample: memory CD4+ T cells sorted from blood. The subset is: CD45RA-negative fraction. The clonotype originates from a man younger than 30 in good health. The chain recombines TRBV2 with TRBJ2-1; a weak D match, TRBD1 (6 bases). The CDR3 bases are TGTGCCAGCAGTGAAGACAGGGATATGGATGAGCAGTTCTTC. Translated: CASSEDRDMDEQFF.